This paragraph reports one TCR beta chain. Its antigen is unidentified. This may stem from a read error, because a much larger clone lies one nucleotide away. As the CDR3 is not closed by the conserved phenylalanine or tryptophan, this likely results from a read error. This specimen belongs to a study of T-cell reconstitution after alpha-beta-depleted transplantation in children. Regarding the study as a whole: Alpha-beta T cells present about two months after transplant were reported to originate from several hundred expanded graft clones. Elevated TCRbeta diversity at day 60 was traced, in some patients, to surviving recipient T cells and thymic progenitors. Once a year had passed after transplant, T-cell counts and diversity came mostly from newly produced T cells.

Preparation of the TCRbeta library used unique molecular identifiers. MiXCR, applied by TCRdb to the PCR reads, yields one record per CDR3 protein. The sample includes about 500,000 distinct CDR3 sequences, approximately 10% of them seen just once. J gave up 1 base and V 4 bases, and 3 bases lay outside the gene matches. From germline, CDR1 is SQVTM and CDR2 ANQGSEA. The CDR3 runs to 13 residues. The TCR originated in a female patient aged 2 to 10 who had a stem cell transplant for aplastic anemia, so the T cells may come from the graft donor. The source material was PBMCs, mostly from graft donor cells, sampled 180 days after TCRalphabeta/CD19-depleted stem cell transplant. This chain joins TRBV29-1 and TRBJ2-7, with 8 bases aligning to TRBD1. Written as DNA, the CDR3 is TGCAGCGTTGGGGGACAGGCGTCCTACGAGCAGTACTTG. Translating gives CSVGGQASYEQYL.